This passage covers 21 T cell receptor beta chains from one sample sequenced in a study of CD8 T cells in ankylosing spondylitis. TCRdb processed the 5' RACE reads anew with MiXCR; each CDR3 protein has one entry. The repertoire has some 30,000 distinct CDR3 sequences, approximately 15% of them found once; the top ten carry around 40%. The sequenced sample was blood. Receptors were obtained from a male donor with ankylosing spondylitis or in good health (not recorded which).

The chain is built from TRBV28 and TRBJ2-2; TRBD2 might be the D (5 bases). The CDR3 loop spans 13 amino acids. Between the trimmed V and J ends, which lost 1 base and 8 bases, there was a span of 8 bases. Germline-derived CDR1 and CDR2 are MDHEN and SYDVKM. CDR3 sequence (DNA): TGTGCCAGCAGTTTATTCCGGGGAGGGGAGCTGTTTTTT. This codes for CASSLFRGGELFF.

The V gene is TRBV29-1, the J gene TRBJ2-2, with TRBD2 identical over 10 bases. The germline V gene has CDR1 SQVTM and CDR2 ANQGSEA. This CDR3 is 15 amino acids long. V dropped 1 base and J dropped 6; count of bases not matched to a gene: 5. CDR3 sequence reads: CSVEGLAGVAGELFF. For the CDR3, the DNA is TGCAGCGTTGAAGGTCTAGCGGGAGTGGCCGGGGAGCTGTTTTTT.

This chain joins TRBV12-3 or TRBV12-4 and TRBJ2-5; 7 bases match TRBD1. Trimming cost V 6 bases and J 9 bases; bases outside gene matches: 13. The CDR3 contains 14 residues. The DNA for the CDR3 is TGTGCCAGCAGGCTGACAGGGTCGGATGGTCCCCAGTACTTC. Its translation: CASRLTGSDGPQYF.

The rearrangement joins TRBV4-1 to TRBJ2-5; perhaps TRBD2 as D (5 bases). Trimming left V 4 bases short and J 5 bases short, with 23 bases between. This CDR3 has 17 residues. Per germline, CDR1 MGHRA and CDR2 YSYEKL. The CDR3 coding sequence is TGCGCCAGCAGCCCTCACAGTACGTGGGGAGTGAGGGAGACCCAGTACTTC. Protein sequence: CASSPHSTWGVRETQYF.

The V and J genes are TRBV5-1 and TRBJ1-1; D possibly corresponds to TRBD1 (5 bases). Trimming removed 2 bases at V and 2 bases at J, with 16 bases between. Germline-derived CDR1 and CDR2 are SGHRS and YFSETQ. The CDR3 has 16 amino acids. The DNA for the CDR3 is TGCGCCAGCAGCTTCCAGCCGGCGAGGGGAAACACTGAAGCTTTCTTT. This gives the protein CASSFQPARGNTEAFF.

CDR3 sequence (DNA): TGTGCCAGCAGCCAAGCCGTGCGCCGGGACAGTGAAAAACTGTTTTTT. Translated: CASSQAVRRDSEKLFF. The V and J genes are TRBV4-2 and TRBJ1-4; 7 bases match TRBD1. Germline values: CDR1 LGHNA, CDR2 YNFKEQ. Trimming at V came to 1 base and at J to 7 bases, leaving 9 bases not matched to a gene. The CDR3 is 16 amino acids.

There are many counts of this clonotype. The chain uses TRBV20-1 and TRBJ2-3, with 10 bases fitting TRBD2. Looked up from germline, CDR1 is DFQATT and CDR2 is SNEGSKA (reference sequence). With 5 bases clipped from V and 0 bases from J, the junction kept 5 bases outside the gene matches. The CDR3 extends over 15 amino acids. CDR3 coding DNA: TGCAGTGCTGGTAGCGGGGGGTTTAGCACAGATACGCAGTATTTT. Encoded protein: CSAGSGGFSTDTQYF.

This clonotype appeared many times. CDR3 DNA sequence: TGCAGTGCTAGGGGCACCGGGGAGCTGTTTTTT. Protein sequence: CSARGTGELFF. The chain joins TRBV20-1 to TRBJ2-2, with D unclear. CDR1 is DFQATT, CDR2 SNEGSKA, per germline (reference sequence). V lost 3 bases and J 4 bases, leaving 3 bases between the germline ends. The CDR3 is 11 residues long.

CDR3 region: CASSSRETDTQYF. The DNA for the CDR3 is TGTGCCAGCAGCTCCAGGGAAACAGATACGCAGTATTTT. The chain couples TRBV7-9 to TRBJ2-3; a possible D gene is TRBD1 (5 bases). Trimming cost V 4 bases and J 3 bases, with 8 bases left between them. Germline V gene lookup returns CDR1 SEHNR and CDR2 FQNEAQ (reference sequence). This CDR3 has 13 residues. Full variable domain (rest looked up from reference TRBV7-9 and TRBJ2-3): DTGVSQNPRHKITKRGQNVTFRCDPISEHNRLYWYRQTLGQGPEFLTYFQNEAQLEKSRLLSDRFSAERPKGSFSTLEIQRTEQGDSAMYLCASSSRETDTQYFGPGTRLTVL.

The chain recombines TRBV15 with TRBJ2-1; D possibly matches TRBD1 or TRBD2 (5 bases each). The CDR3 sequence is 14 residues long. Between the trimmed V and J ends, which lost 5 bases and 2 bases, there was a span of 10 bases. The germline V gene encodes CDR1 LNHNV and CDR2 YYDKDF (reference sequence). CDR3 nucleotide sequence: TGTGCCACCAGCGGGGGTGGGACCTACAATGAGCAGTTCTTC. This sequence encodes CATSGGGTYNEQFF.

A few counts support this clonotype. V usage is TRBV11-2 and J usage is TRBJ1-2; possibly TRBD1 for D (5 bases). The CDR3 loop spans 15 amino acids. The germline V and J ends were trimmed by 5 bases and 5 bases, with 18 bases remaining between them. Germline V gene lookup returns CDR1 SGHAT and CDR2 FQNNGV. CDR3 amino acids: CASSPGVGGSYGYTF. In DNA form, the CDR3 reads TGTGCCAGCAGCCCTGGGGTCGGGGGGTCGTATGGCTACACCTTC.

The rearrangement links TRBV12-3 or TRBV12-4 to TRBJ2-1; D unclear. The germline V and J ends were trimmed by 8 bases and 3 bases, with 5 bases remaining between them. The CDR3 spans 11 residues. CDR3 in DNA: TGTGCCAGCGGGTACTACAATGAGCAGTTCTTC. Its translation is CASGYYNEQFF.

V usage is TRBV12-3 or TRBV12-4 and J usage is TRBJ2-3, with 9 positions matching TRBD1. Trimming at V came to 4 bases and at J to 4 bases, leaving 3 bases not matched to a gene. This CDR3 is 14 amino acids long. DNA for the CDR3: TGTGCCAGCAGTTGGGACAGGGCCCCAGATACGCAGTATTTT. As protein: CASSWDRAPDTQYF.

V and J are TRBV29-1 and TRBJ2-5; D not certain. The CDR3 covers 11 residues. The germline V gene has CDR1 SQVTM and CDR2 ANQGSEA. V gave up 3 bases and J gave up 5 bases, with 7 bases separating them. The CDR3 DNA reads as TGCAGCGTTGATACTCGGGAGACCCAGTACTTC. It specifies CSVDTRETQYF.

This clonotype has just a few counts. The V and J genes are TRBV5-1 and TRBJ2-3; D may be TRBD2 (6 bases). The CDR3 loop spans 16 amino acids. Germline assignment: CDR1 SGHRS and CDR2 YFSETQ. Deletions cut 4 bases from V and 0 bases from J, with 15 bases between. This CDR3 reads CASSDPGTPSTDTQYF. CDR3 nucleotide sequence: TGCGCCAGCAGCGACCCCGGGACTCCAAGCACAGATACGCAGTATTTT.

J is TRBJ2-1 and V is TRBV4-2, with D perhaps TRBD2 (6 bases). The CDR3 consists of 15 residues. Germline loops: CDR1 LGHNA, CDR2 YNFKEQ. Trimming took off 0 bases at V and 4 bases at J, with 10 bases between the two ends. The CDR3 sequence is CASSQESSGYNEQFF. Here the CDR3 DNA reads TGTGCCAGCAGCCAAGAAAGTAGCGGTTACAATGAGCAGTTCTTC.

This clonotype was picked up a small number of times. The chain is built from TRBV6-4 and TRBJ2-3, with a tentative D call TRBD2 (6 bases). Trimming shortened V by 5 bases and J by 0 bases, and 12 bases separated the two germline ends. The CDR3 loop spans 15 amino acids. CDR1 and CDR2 from the germline V gene are MRHNA and SNTAGT. CDR3 in DNA: TGTGCCAGCAGTACCTCCGGGACTAGCACAGATACGCAGTATTTT. It specifies CASSTSGTSTDTQYF.

The chain carries TRBV12-3 or TRBV12-4 and TRBJ1-5, with 8 bases aligning to TRBD1. The ends lost 6 bases at V and 2 bases at J; junction bases unmatched: 6. The CDR3 sequence is 15 residues long. The CDR3 DNA follows: TGTGCCAGCAGGCAGGGGGCAGCGGGCAATCAGCCCCAGCATTTT. Translating it yields CASRQGAAGNQPQHF.

CDR3 sequence reads: CAISDSSGGKETQYF. The CDR3 coding sequence is TGTGCCATCAGTGACTCCTCAGGGGGGAAAGAGACCCAGTACTTC. The rearrangement uses TRBV10-3 and TRBJ2-5; TRBD1 is a possible D gene (7 bases). The V gene's germline CDR1 is ENHRY and CDR2 SYGVKD. V was cut by 3 bases and J by 3 bases, with 14 bases left in between. There are 15 residues in the CDR3.

The chain carries TRBV4-2 and TRBJ2-3; D is perhaps TRBD2 (5 bases). This CDR3 comprises 16 residues. The germline gives CDR1 LGHNA, CDR2 YNFKEQ. V dropped 0 bases and J dropped 0 bases, with 10 bases sitting between them. The chain's CDR3 is CASSQDPAASTDTQYF. The CDR3 nucleotides read TGTGCCAGCAGCCAAGACCCAGCGGCTAGCACAGATACGCAGTATTTT.

This chain uses TRBV9 with TRBJ2-1, with D uncertain. The CDR3 runs 10 residues. The V and J ends lost 3 bases and 12 bases respectively, with 7 bases between them. Looked up from germline, CDR1 is SGDLS and CDR2 is YYNGEE. DNA of the CDR3: TGTGCCAGCAGCGCGTACTGGCAGTTCTTC. Protein product: CASSAYWQFF.